This TCR beta chain was retrieved from a study of CD8 T cells in ankylosing spondylitis (dated by TCRdb to 2016 to 2017). Background for the entire study: T cell receptor beta repertoires were profiled in healthy donors and ankylosing spondylitis patients so that disease-linked TCR variants could be found. The full study cohort was made up of about two dozen ankylosing spondylitis patients and 108 healthy donors. Samples of peripheral blood were taken, and for ankylosing spondylitis patients, synovial fluid was collected as well. Here is what the overall study found, with its caveats: Blood from ankylosing spondylitis patients appeared to be characterized by a TCR beta motif composed of about eight highly homologous amino acid variants. Some motif variants had previously been reported in the synovial fluid and blood of reactive arthritis patients, which suggests shared mechanisms of disease initiation. In peripheral blood, the disease-linked clones were found at relatively low frequencies and had a CD8+ phenotype. The disease-linked clones were reported as significantly enriched in matched synovial fluid samples from ankylosing spondylitis patients.

The sequencer was an Illumina HiSeq 2500. TCR beta libraries were prepared by quantitative 5'-RACE with molecular barcodes. Turning to the authors' computational methods: To identify disease-linked TCR variants, a new computational method was used, one built on a probabilistic model of VDJ rearrangement. TCRdb took the public reads, trimmed them with fastp at Q25, ran MiXCR for clone calling and kept in-frame beta chains. CDR3 protein sequences are deduplicated, and each keeps its most common genes and DNA. The V and J calls and clone size are TCRdb's, not the authors'. The sample has some 330,000 distinct CDR3 sequences on record, 7% to 9% of them singletons. The leading ten clones occupy roughly 15% of the sample. This clonotype was detected only a few times. Its antigen is still unknown. The input lacks base qualities; no much larger clone sits a single base away. CDR1 and CDR2 (SEHNR, FQNEAQ) derive from the germline V gene (reference sequence). V loses 5 bases at its end and J loses 6 bases; junction bases beyond the gene matches: 7. Taken from cysteine to phenylalanine, the CDR3 has 15 residues. The entry retains the CDR3 DNA only, 45 bases that are in frame from base 1.

This receptor chain uses TRBV7-9 and TRBJ2-1, with 10 central nucleotides matching TRBD1. This receptor was obtained from a male donor with ankylosing spondylitis. The sample taken for sequencing was blood, either unsorted or a sorted T cell fraction (not recorded which). The CDR3 protein: CASSVDRGRTNEQFF. The nucleotide sequence is TGTGCCAGCAGCGTTGACAGGGGGCGAACCAATGAGCAGTTCTTC.